Listed below are T cell receptor beta chains from one sample, sequenced in a study of blood T cells in healthy people across ages. One entry per CDR3 protein results from TCRdb running MiXCR on the 5' RACE reads. The table has around 1,000,000 distinct CDR3 sequences, 20% to 25% seen once. These data also formed part of another study, on T cells of mothers and their children.

Sequenced material: blood. The receptors were sampled from a girl aged 2 to 9 in good health. Each CDR3 is given with its conserved first and last residue. D genes are given only for firm matches. The size field is filled for only some rows; it gives once, few, many or a size class.

D gene	J gene	clone size	CDR3 length	V gene	CDR3 protein	CDR3 DNA
TRBD1	TRBJ2-1	.	18	TRBV3-1	CASSQTLDREEYRREQFF	TGTGCCAGCAGCCAAACTTTGGACAGGGAAGAGTATAGGCGTGAGCAGTTCTTC
TRBD2	TRBJ2-7	few	18	TRBV12-5	CASGLSLRSTSGDYEQYF	TGTGCTAGTGGTTTGTCCCTCCGATCGACTAGCGGGGACTACGAGCAGTACTTC
TRBD2	TRBJ2-2	few	16	TRBV12-3/TRBV12-4	CASSFTGSGVPGELFF	TGTGCCAGCAGTTTCACCGGTAGCGGGGTCCCCGGGGAGCTGTTTTTT
.	TRBJ2-1	.	13	TRBV27	CASSHGLSNEQFF	TGTGCCAGCAGTCATGGGCTCAGTAATGAGCAGTTCTTC
.	TRBJ2-7	.	15	TRBV29-1	CSVVGLGLSGGEQYF	TGCAGCGTTGTAGGACTTGGTCTCTCGGGTGGCGAGCAGTACTTC
.	TRBJ2-2	.	15	TRBV12-3/TRBV12-4	CASSTQDRLTGELFF	TGTGCCAGCAGCACCCAAGACAGGCTCACCGGGGAGCTGTTTTTT
.	TRBJ2-7	.	11	TRBV12-3/TRBV12-4	CASTTFYEQYF	TGTGCCAGCACCACGTTCTACGAGCAGTACTTC
TRBD2	TRBJ2-7	many	13	TRBV27	CASSFGLAYEQYF	TGTGCCAGCAGTTTCGGACTAGCTTACGAGCAGTACTTC
.	TRBJ1-4	.	14	TRBV20-1	CSALPRGGHEKLFF	TGCAGTGCCCTTCCGCGGGGGGGTCATGAAAAACTGTTTTTT
.	TRBJ1-2	.	13	TRBV6-5	CASLAENGDGYTF	TGTGCCAGCCTGGCGGAAAACGGTGATGGGTACACCTTC
.	TRBJ2-1	.	19	TRBV12-3/TRBV12-4	CASSRGRVGGAGSYNEQFF	TGTGCCAGCAGTCGGGGACGGGTAGGGGGCGCGGGGTCCTACAATGAGCAGTTCTTC
TRBD2	TRBJ2-5	.	12	TRBV20-1	CSSRGGQETQYF	TGCAGTTCCCGGGGGGGCCAGGAGACCCAGTACTTC
.	TRBJ2-5	few	15	TRBV28	CASSPGGADQETQYF	TGTGCCAGCAGTCCAGGGGGGGCGGACCAAGAGACCCAGTACTTC
.	TRBJ2-3	.	14	TRBV20-1	CSASAGMGTDTQYF	TGCAGTGCTAGTGCGGGGATGGGCACAGATACGCAGTATTTT
.	TRBJ2-1	.	14	TRBV5-1	CASSYVPTNNDQFF	TGCGCCAGCAGCTATGTTCCTACGAACAATGACCAGTTCTTC
.	TRBJ2-5	few	16	TRBV6-1	CASSERESSWQETQYF	TGTGCCAGCAGTGAACGGGAGAGTTCGTGGCAAGAGACCCAGTACTTC
TRBD2	TRBJ2-1	few	17	TRBV20-1	CSARDLSGGAFYNEQFF	TGCAGTGCTAGGGACCTTAGCGGGGGGGCCTTCTACAATGAGCAGTTCTTC
.	TRBJ1-1	.	15	TRBV4-3	CASSQNYSTNTEAFF	TGCGCCAGCAGCCAAAACTACTCGACGAACACTGAAGCTTTCTTT
TRBD1	TRBJ1-2	few	17	TRBV12-3/TRBV12-4	CASSPGTGFSSWEGYTF	TGTGCCAGCAGTCCCGGGACAGGGTTTTCCTCCTGGGAAGGCTACACCTTC
TRBD2	TRBJ2-5	few	18	TRBV4-1	CASSQDPLAGLYQETQYF	TGCGCCAGCAGCCAAGATCCACTAGCGGGACTATACCAAGAGACCCAGTACTTC
TRBD2	TRBJ2-1	few	15	TRBV28	CASSSPGLAYNEQFF	TGTGCCAGCAGTTCGCCGGGACTAGCCTACAATGAGCAGTTCTTC
.	TRBJ2-7	.	15	TRBV9	CASSFRDNPTYEQYF	TGTGCCAGCAGCTTCCGGGACAACCCGACCTACGAGCAGTACTTC
.	TRBJ2-2	.	15	TRBV7-9	CASSPPGAQTGELFF	TGTGCCAGCAGCCCCCCGGGGGCGCAAACCGGGGAGCTGTTTTTT
.	TRBJ2-1	.	18	TRBV6-5	CASSYSSYTGLQSNEQFF	TGTGCCAGCAGTTACTCAAGTTACACGGGACTTCAGAGCAATGAGCAGTTCTTC
.	TRBJ2-2	.	14	TRBV6-5	CASKAIISSGELFF	TGTGCCAGCAAGGCTATAATTTCTTCCGGGGAGCTGTTTTTT
TRBD2	TRBJ2-3	.	15	TRBV7-2	CASSLLAGVLDTQYF	TGTGCCAGCAGCTTATTAGCGGGGGTTTTAGATACGCAGTATTTT
TRBD1	TRBJ1-1	few	15	TRBV18	CASSPSLGQEIEAFF	TGTGCCAGCTCACCTTCCTTAGGACAGGAAATCGAAGCTTTCTTT
.	TRBJ2-4	.	13	TRBV6-6	CASTGGGKNIQYF	TGTGCCAGCACTGGGGGAGGCAAAAACATTCAGTACTTC
.	TRBJ2-5	.	13	TRBV4-1	CASSDRTQETQYF	TGCGCCAGCAGCGACAGAACTCAAGAGACCCAGTACTTC
TRBD1	TRBJ2-2	few	14	TRBV10-3	CAISETGQGGELFF	TGTGCCATCAGTGAGACCGGACAGGGCGGGGAGCTGTTTTTT
.	TRBJ2-2	few	15	TRBV14	CASSQIGKNTGELFF	TGTGCCAGCAGCCAAATAGGCAAGAACACCGGGGAGCTGTTTTTT
.	TRBJ2-7	.	13	TRBV7-9	CASSSSHYYEQYF	TGTGCCAGCAGCTCGTCCCACTACTACGAGCAGTACTTC
TRBD2	TRBJ2-1	.	16	TRBV7-3	CASSQFGGGSYNEQFF	TGTGCCAGCAGTCAGTTCGGCGGGGGCTCCTACAATGAGCAGTTCTTC
.	TRBJ1-3	.	13	TRBV12-3/TRBV12-4	CASSHTDINTIYF	TGTGCCAGCAGTCACACGGACATAAACACCATATATTTT
.	TRBJ2-4	.	13	TRBV2	CASSASGGNIQYF	TGTGCCAGCAGTGCGTCAGGGGGGAACATTCAGTACTTC
.	TRBJ2-5	.	14	TRBV19	CASSMSWPQETQYF	TGTGCCAGTAGTATGTCGTGGCCCCAAGAGACCCAGTACTTC
TRBD2	TRBJ2-1	.	16	TRBV2	CAIIRASAGPYNEQFF	TGTGCCATCATTAGGGCCTCAGCGGGGCCTTACAATGAGCAGTTCTTC
TRBD1	TRBJ1-2	many	14	TRBV7-3	CASSLTGTNYGYTF	TGTGCCAGCAGTTTGACAGGGACTAACTATGGCTACACCTTC
.	TRBJ1-5	once	15	TRBV18	CASSPKGSRDQPQHF	TGTGCCAGCTCGCCCAAGGGGTCGCGAGATCAGCCCCAGCATTTT
.	TRBJ1-4	.	14	TRBV12-3/TRBV12-4	CASSPRAGDEKLFF	TGTGCCAGCAGTCCCCGGGCGGGGGATGAAAAACTGTTTTTT
TRBD1	TRBJ2-3	.	15	TRBV5-5	CASSGGQGPIDTQYF	TGTGCCAGCAGCGGGGGACAGGGGCCCATAGATACGCAGTATTTT
.	TRBJ1-2	few	15	TRBV25-1	CASSEFSESNYGYTF	TGTGCCAGCAGTGAATTTTCAGAGTCCAACTATGGCTACACCTTC
.	TRBJ2-6	.	15	TRBV5-1	CASSLRDTGANVLTF	TGCGCCAGCAGCTTGAGAGATACTGGGGCCAACGTCCTGACTTTC
.	TRBJ2-3	.	12	TRBV6-5	CASRDRSLTQYF	TGTGCCAGCAGGGACAGATCCTTGACGCAGTATTTT
TRBD1	TRBJ2-1	.	15	TRBV29-1	CSVERTGGPENEQFF	TGCAGCGTTGAACGTACAGGGGGCCCCGAGAATGAGCAGTTCTTC
.	TRBJ1-3	.	17	TRBV7-9	CASSPRYGSASGNTIYF	TGTGCCAGCAGCCCCAGATATGGCAGTGCTTCTGGAAACACCATATATTTT
.	TRBJ2-7	few	18	TRBV6-1	CASSASGTGASGNYEQYF	TGTGCCAGCAGTGCCTCCGGGACAGGGGCTAGCGGGAACTACGAGCAGTACTTC
.	TRBJ2-7	.	14	TRBV28	CASSFFQGPYEQYF	TGTGCCAGCAGTTTTTTTCAGGGTCCATACGAGCAGTACTTC
TRBD1	TRBJ2-1	few	12	TRBV29-1	CSVPGQDNEQFF	TGCAGCGTTCCCGGACAGGACAATGAGCAGTTCTTC
.	TRBJ2-7	.	14	TRBV7-9	CASSLDGHNYEQYF	TGTGCCAGCAGCTTAGATGGACACAACTACGAGCAGTACTTC
.	TRBJ2-7	.	14	TRBV28	CASSLQGPPDEQYF	TGTGCCAGCAGTTTACAAGGGCCCCCGGACGAGCAGTACTTC
.	TRBJ2-7	.	14	TRBV6-5	CASRDSHNTYEQYF	TGTGCCAGCAGAGACAGCCATAACACCTACGAGCAGTACTTC
.	TRBJ2-5	.	13	TRBV29-1	CSVQQGGSKTQYF	TGCAGCGTTCAGCAGGGTGGGTCGAAGACCCAGTACTTC
.	TRBJ1-5	.	14	TRBV28	CAIGPGPPNQPQHF	TGTGCCATCGGACCAGGACCCCCCAATCAGCCCCAGCATTTT
.	TRBJ1-5	few	13	TRBV27	CASSALEDQPQHF	TGTGCCAGCAGCGCCTTGGAGGATCAGCCCCAGCATTTT